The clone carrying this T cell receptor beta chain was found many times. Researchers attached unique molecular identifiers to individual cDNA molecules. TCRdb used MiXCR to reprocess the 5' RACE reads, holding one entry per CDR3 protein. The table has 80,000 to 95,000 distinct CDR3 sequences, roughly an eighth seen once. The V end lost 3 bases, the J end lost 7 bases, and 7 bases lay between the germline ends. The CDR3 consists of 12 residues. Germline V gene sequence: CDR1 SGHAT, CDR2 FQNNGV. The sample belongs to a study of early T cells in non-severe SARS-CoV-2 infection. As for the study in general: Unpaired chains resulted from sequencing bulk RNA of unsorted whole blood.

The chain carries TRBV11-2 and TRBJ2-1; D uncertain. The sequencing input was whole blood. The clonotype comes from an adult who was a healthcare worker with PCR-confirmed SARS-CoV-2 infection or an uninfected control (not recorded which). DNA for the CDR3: TGTGCCAGCAGCTTTTGGGGAAATGAGCAGTTCTTC. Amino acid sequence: CASSFWGNEQFF.